Detailed here is one T cell receptor (beta chain). Antigen unknown. Trimming shortened V by 3 bases and J by 1 base, and 8 bases separated the two germline ends. The length of the CDR3 is 14 residues. CDR1 and CDR2 (germline): SEHNR, FQNEAQ (reference sequence). Data came from immunoSEQ multiplex PCR; TCRdb stores just in-frame clones and leaves some out. In the table there are around 79,000 clones, approximately 92% of which are singletons. This sample is part of a study of OX40 agonist ivuxolimab in advanced cancers. Study-wide results and limits: On average, CD8+ T cells had more expanded clones than CD4+.

The rearrangement joins TRBV7-9 to TRBJ2-3; perhaps TRBD1 as D (6 bases). Source: CD4+ or CD8+ T cells sorted from blood, taken in a trial of the OX40 agonist ivuxolimab. The source of this sequence is an adult with an advanced solid tumor such as melanoma, head and neck, liver or kidney cancer. The CDR3 DNA sequence: TGTGCCAGCAGCTTTCCAGGGGGCACAGATACGCAGTATTTT. Protein product: CASSFPGGTDTQYF.